Listed here are 22 T cell receptor beta chains from one sample, sequenced in a study of shared clonotypes between healthy human individuals (dated by TCRdb to the early 2020s). The method was the immunoSEQ multiplex PCR assay. TCRdb holds this immuneACCESS table with in-frame rearrangements only. Some clones are missing; in checked studies, unresolved V genes explain under half, and the rest has no known cause. The sample includes some 2.4 million clones, with more than 85% observed a single time. Clones ranked in the top ten supply around 0.4% of the sample. Source material: naive CD4+ T cells from PBMCs. The sample's cell subset or site label is to be understood as: CD45RA+ positively selected. The origin of the receptors is a man between 18 and 29 years old in good health. Some clones in this sample may be carry-over from other donors' samples.

J is TRBJ1-2 and V is TRBV7-9; D gene unclear. With 1 base removed from V and 7 bases from J, the gap between germline ends came to 16 bases. Germline V CDR1 and CDR2: SEHNR, FQNEAQ (reference sequence). The CDR3 consists of 15 residues. The DNA for the CDR3 is TGTGCCAGCAGCTTAGAACCGCCCGGGGAGGCTGGCTACACCTTC. Its translation: CASSLEPPGEAGYTF. Full variable domain (missing parts from reference TRBV7-9 and TRBJ1-2): DTGVSQNPRHKITKRGQNVTFRCDPISEHNRLYWYRQTLGQGPEFLTYFQNEAQLEKSRLLSDRFSAERPKGSFSTLEIQRTEQGDSAMYLCASSLEPPGEAGYTFGSGTRLTVV.

The V call is TRBV10-1, the J call TRBJ1-1; D uncertain. Between the trimmed V and J ends, which lost 4 bases and 5 bases, there was a span of 8 bases. Germline V CDR1 and CDR2: WNHNN, SYGVQD (reference sequence). The CDR3 extends over 12 amino acids. In DNA, the CDR3 is TGCGCCAGCAGTGCGGCGGGAACTGAAGCTTTCTTT. Protein sequence: CASSAAGTEAFF.

The V and J genes are TRBV6-1 and TRBJ2-5; a weak D match, TRBD1 (6 bases). This CDR3 is built from 14 residues. The germline V and J ends were trimmed by 2 bases and 6 bases, with 13 bases remaining between them. Germline V gives CDR1 MNHNS, CDR2 SASEGT. Written as DNA, the CDR3 is TGTGCCAGCAGTGAACGAGCCAGGGGACAGACCCAGTACTTC. Its translation: CASSERARGQTQYF.

This clone was observed a few times. The chain carries TRBV4-1 and TRBJ1-5; D is ambiguous. Germline lookup yields CDR1 MGHRA and CDR2 YSYEKL. V was pared by 0 bases and J by 4 bases, with 13 bases between. The length of the CDR3 is 16 residues. DNA for the CDR3: TGCGCCAGCAGCCAAGATCTTTTTCCGGGGAATCAGCCCCAGCATTTT. Amino acid sequence: CASSQDLFPGNQPQHF.

The rearrangement uses TRBV7-8 and TRBJ2-6; D call uncertain. Germline-derived CDR1 and CDR2 are SGHVS and FQNEAQ. V lost 2 bases and J lost 0, with 20 bases in between. The CDR3 covers 20 residues. This chain's CDR3 is CASSLSRWLSSPSGANVLTF. For the CDR3, the DNA is TGTGCCAGCAGCTTATCCAGGTGGCTATCCTCCCCCTCTGGGGCCAACGTCCTGACTTTC. Filled out from reference TRBV7-8 and TRBJ2-6, the complete variable domain reads GAGVSQSPRYKVAKRGQDVALRCDPISGHVSLFWYQQALGQGPEFLTYFQNEAQLDKSGLPSDRFFAERPEGSVSTLKIQRTQQEDSAVYLCASSLSRWLSSPSGANVLTFGAGSRLTVL.

In regard to this clone: The same CDR3 arises from other DNA sequences in this sample as well. V is TRBV4-3 and J is TRBJ2-7; weak D call: TRBD2 (5 bases). Trimming stripped 4 bases from V and 0 bases from J, with 7 bases between. The CDR3 contains 13 residues. The germline V gene has CDR1 LGHNA and CDR2 YSLEER. CDR3 coding DNA: TGCGCCAGCAGCCGTGGGAGCTCCTACGAGCAGTACTTC. Amino acids: CASSRGSSYEQYF.

As to this clone: The sample carries other DNA sequences with the same CDR3. The rearrangement uses TRBV6-6 and TRBJ2-3; the D gene is possibly TRBD1 (6 bases). V was pared by 2 bases and J by 1 base, with 7 bases between. Germline V gene sequence: CDR1 MNHNY, CDR2 SVGAGI (reference sequence). The CDR3 covers 14 residues. This chain's CDR3 is CASSYRTGTDTQYF. The CDR3, as DNA: TGTGCCAGCAGTTACCGGACAGGCACAGATACGCAGTATTTT.

The CDR3 nucleotides read TGTGCCAGCGGGAGAAGGGACAGGGGCCAGAACACCGGGGAGCTGTTTTTT. Residues: CASGRRDRGQNTGELFF. The gene calls are TRBV21-1 and TRBJ2-2; the D call of TRBD1 is as the table states it, not checked on the DNA. TRBV21-1 is labeled a pseudogene. This CDR3 region has 17 residues.

The chain links TRBV2 to TRBJ1-2, with D perhaps matching TRBD1 (5 bases). Trimming removed 7 bases at V and 4 bases at J, with 10 bases between. The CDR3 contains 12 residues. Germline CDR1 and CDR2: SNHLY and FYNNEI. The CDR3 sequence is CASTSGIYGYTF. CDR3 nucleotide sequence: TGTGCCAGCACCTCAGGGATCTATGGCTACACCTTC.

This clone was observed a handful of times. The V and J genes are TRBV30 and TRBJ1-3, with 7 bases lining up with TRBD1. With V trimmed by 6 bases and J by 1 base, 3 bases remained unmatched. Germline lookup yields CDR1 GTSNPN and CDR2 SVGIG (reference sequence). This CDR3 region has 13 residues. CDR3 nucleotides: TGTGCCTGCACAGGGGATTCTGGAAACACCATATATTTT. Its protein is CACTGDSGNTIYF.

The CDR3 DNA sequence: TGTGCCAGCAGTGAGAGACTAGCGGGAGGAGAGACCCAGTACTTC. It encodes CASSERLAGGETQYF. J is TRBJ2-5 and V is TRBV25-1, with 13 bases that match TRBD2. V shed 3 bases, J shed 4 bases, and the junction held 2 bases outside the gene matches. This CDR3 has 15 amino acids. Germline lookup yields CDR1 MGHDK and CDR2 SYGVNS.

The V gene is TRBV11-2, the J gene TRBJ1-4; 7 positions agree with TRBD1. The germline V gene encodes CDR1 SGHAT and CDR2 FQNNGV. This CDR3 has 15 residues. V lost 5 bases to trimming and J lost 5 bases; unmatched junction nucleotides: 8. The CDR3 DNA sequence: TGTGCCAGCAGCCCAACCGGGACAGCAAATGAAAAACTGTTTTTT. This encodes CASSPTGTANEKLFF.

A single count supports this clone. V is TRBV5-8 and J is TRBJ1-2; D remains ambiguous. Germline lookup yields CDR1 SGHTS and CDR2 YDEGEE. The ends were cut back, 5 bases at V and 0 bases at J, with 8 bases in the middle. The CDR3 spans 13 residues. CDR3 sequence (DNA): TGTGCCAGCAGGGTAGGGTCTAACTATGGCTACACCTTC. Its translation is CASRVGSNYGYTF.

This clone was observed once. The CDR3 coding sequence is TGTGCCAGCTCGCAGGGGGGGTCGAGCAATCAGCCCCAGCATTTT. Protein product: CASSQGGSSNQPQHF. This chain connects TRBV18 to TRBJ1-5; TRBD1 agrees at 7 bases. V lost 6 bases, J lost 1 base, and 6 bases stayed unmatched. Germline V lookup: CDR1 KGHSH, CDR2 LQKENI. The length of the CDR3 is 15 residues.

This clone has only one observation. The rearrangement uses TRBV7-2 and TRBJ2-1; no reliable D call. The ends were cut back, 4 bases at V and 4 bases at J, with 11 bases in the middle. Per the germline V gene, CDR1 is SGHTA and CDR2 is FQGNSA. CDR3 length: 14 amino acids. The CDR3, as DNA: TGTGCCAGCAGCTGGCGAGGACGATACAATGAGCAGTTCTTC. It yields the protein CASSWRGRYNEQFF. Supplemented by reference TRBV7-2 and TRBJ2-1, the full variable domain reads GAGVSQSPSNKVTEKGKDVELRCDPISGHTALYWYRQSLGQGLEFLIYFQGNSAPDKSGLPSDRFSAERTGGSVSTLTIQRTQQEDSAVYLCASSWRGRYNEQFFGPGTRLTVL.

The CDR3 sequence: CASSEYEGTDRAGGYTF. In DNA, the CDR3 is TGTGCCAGCAGTGAATATGAGGGGACCGACAGGGCAGGTGGCTACACCTTC. This sequence joins TRBV25-1 and TRBJ1-2; 7 nucleotides match TRBD1. J gave up 7 bases and V 0 bases, and 14 bases lay outside the gene matches. The CDR3 runs to 17 residues. The germline V gene encodes CDR1 MGHDK and CDR2 SYGVNS.

The genes are TRBV6-6 and TRBJ2-2, with a tentative D call TRBD2 (5 bases). Trimming pared 6 bases from V and 4 bases from J, leaving 15 bases between. The CDR3 is 15 amino acids. Germline CDR1 and CDR2: MNHNY and SVGAGI (reference sequence). This CDR3 reads CASSQLQGGTGELFF. The CDR3 nucleotides are TGTGCCAGCAGCCAACTCCAAGGAGGCACCGGGGAGCTGTTTTTT.

This clone was seen once. The rearrangement links TRBV28 to TRBJ2-5; 10 bases are a match to TRBD2. CDR1 MDHEN and CDR2 SYDVKM come from the germline V gene. V was clipped by 6 bases and J by 7 bases; unmatched bases: 5. This CDR3 has 13 amino acids. CDR3 amino acids: CASRSSGSGTQYF. The CDR3 nucleotides are TGTGCCAGCAGATCTAGCGGGAGTGGGACCCAGTACTTC. Supplemented by reference TRBV28 and TRBJ2-5, the full variable domain reads DVKVTQSSRYLVKRTGEKVFLECVQDMDHENMFWYRQDPGLGLRLIYFSYDVKMKEKGDIPEGYSVSREKKERFSLILESASTNQTSMYLCASRSSGSGTQYFGPGTRLLVL.

This chain joins TRBV2 and TRBJ2-1; D could derive from TRBD1 or TRBD2 (6 bases each). V gave up 3 bases and J gave up 0 bases, with 9 bases separating them. This CDR3 is 15 amino acids long. Per the germline V gene, CDR1 is SNHLY and CDR2 is FYNNEI. The CDR3 loop reads CASSDRGLSYNEQFF. The CDR3 coding sequence is TGTGCCAGCAGTGACCGGGGGCTCTCCTACAATGAGCAGTTCTTC. The variable domain in full, completed from reference TRBV2 and TRBJ2-1, reads EPEVTQTPSHQVTQMGQEVILRCVPISNHLYFYWYRQILGQKVEFLVSFYNNEISEKSEIFDDQFSVERPDGSNFTLKIRSTKLEDSAMYFCASSDRGLSYNEQFFGPGTRLTVL.

The V gene is TRBV7-9, the J gene TRBJ1-1, with TRBD1 identical over 8 bases. CDR1 and CDR2 (germline): SEHNR, FQNEAQ (reference sequence). V was clipped by 3 bases and J by 2 bases; unmatched bases: 5. This CDR3 has 15 residues. CDR3 sequence (DNA): TGTGCCAGCAGCTTTCGACAGGGGCACAACACTGAAGCTTTCTTT. It codes for CASSFRQGHNTEAFF. Supplemented by reference TRBV7-9 and TRBJ1-1, the full variable domain reads DTGVSQNPRHKITKRGQNVTFRCDPISEHNRLYWYRQTLGQGPEFLTYFQNEAQLEKSRLLSDRFSAERPKGSFSTLEIQRTEQGDSAMYLCASSFRQGHNTEAFFGQGTRLTVV.

Notes on this clone: Distinct nucleotide sequences in the sample also encode this CDR3. In nucleotides, the CDR3 is TGTGCCAGCTCACCTGGGACTAGCGAGTACAATGAGCAGTTCTTC. This sequence encodes CASSPGTSEYNEQFF. This chain connects TRBV18 to TRBJ2-1; 10 bases map to TRBD2. Germline V gene data show CDR1 as KGHSH and CDR2 as LQKENI. V trimming: 3 bases; J trimming: 4 bases; junction bases outside the gene matches: 3. The CDR3 loop spans 15 amino acids.

This clone has more than one count but fewer than ten. The chain uses TRBV6-1 and TRBJ1-1; D is ambiguous. The CDR3 totals 13 residues. With 6 bases removed from V and 8 bases from J, the gap between germline ends came to 16 bases. Germline V CDR1 and CDR2: MNHNS, SASEGT. The CDR3 here is CASRAAPTTEAFF. In DNA, the CDR3 is TGTGCCAGCAGGGCAGCTCCCACTACGGAAGCTTTCTTT.